This T cell receptor beta chain comes out of a study of blood T cell repertoires in COVID-19. The CDR3 spans 14 residues. Germline-derived CDR1 and CDR2 are MNHEY and SMNVEV (reference sequence). The junction had 0 bases not matched to a gene; V was cut back by 2 bases and J by 3 bases. Profiled with immunoSEQ multiplex PCR; TCRdb holds only in-frame clones, not every one. The sample carries about 73,000 clones, roughly nine tenths recorded once. The TCR sequence derives from a man aged 80 or over with acute or convalescent COVID-19. This chain joins TRBV27 and TRBJ1-5, with 8 bases lining up with TRBD1. The sequencing sample was made of peripheral blood. The DNA for the CDR3 is TGTGCCAGCAGTTTACAGGGGGCCAATCAGCCCCAGCATTTT. It is translated as CASSLQGANQPQHF.